This T cell receptor beta chain was sequenced for a study of T-cell memory formation after mild COVID-19. About the research overall: Largely, TCR clusters stayed within a single donor.

From the 5' RACE reads, TCRdb called clonotypes with MiXCR, one entry per CDR3 protein. The sample lists under 450,000 distinct CDR3 sequences, roughly 19% occurring once. About this clonotype itself: Its antigen is not known.

Study-wide results and caveats: Unconfirmed was the SARS-CoV-2 specificity of second-wave clones that peaked on day 37.

The CDR3 is 15 amino acids. In germline, CDR1 is SGHKS, CDR2 YYEKEE (reference sequence). Deletions cut 2 bases from V and 0 bases from J, with 9 bases between. Sequences were obtained from PBMCs or a T cell subset sorted from them (not recorded which). The rearrangement uses TRBV5-5 and TRBJ2-1, with D possibly matching TRBD2 (6 bases). The clonotype comes from a young man who had mild COVID-19 (a few samples of this study predate the infection). Cell type and time point are not known. CDR3 region: CASSLGRDSYNEQFF. CDR3 coding DNA: TGTGCCAGCAGCTTAGGGCGGGACTCCTACAATGAGCAGTTCTTC.